A single sample gave rise to the 24 T cell receptor beta chains below, sequenced in a study of cytomegalovirus exposure and HLA in healthy donors. PCR used 60 Vbeta primers and 13 Jbeta primers. Generated by immunoSEQ multiplex PCR, the TCRdb table keeps only in-frame clones and is missing some. The sample yields over 150,000 clones, 80% seen once. Sequenced material: PBMCs. These receptors were taken from a human donor in good health.

The chain joins TRBV9 to TRBJ2-7; D is unclear. Germline CDR1 and CDR2: SGDLS and YYNGEE. The CDR3 runs to 13 residues. The ends were cut back, 3 bases at V and 7 bases at J, with 14 bases in the middle. The CDR3 loop is CASSGSRLREQYF. CDR3 DNA sequence: TGTGCCAGCAGCGGTTCTAGATTGCGGGAGCAGTACTTC.

The chain recombines TRBV29-1 with TRBJ2-5; a weak D match, TRBD2 (6 bases). The germline CDR1 and CDR2 sequences are SQVTM and ANQGSEA. The CDR3 covers 14 residues. V dropped 3 bases and J dropped 1 base, with 12 bases sitting between them. The CDR3, as DNA: TGCAGCGTTGACGGGGGACCCCTCCAAGAGACCCAGTACTTC. Translation gives CSVDGGPLQETQYF.

V gene TRBV9 combines with J gene TRBJ2-1; 7 bases are a match to TRBD2. The CDR3 sequence is 15 residues long. The trim removed 3 bases at V and 3 bases at J, leaving 6 bases unmatched. Germline CDR1 and CDR2: SGDLS and YYNGEE. The CDR3 DNA follows: TGTGCCAGCAGCGGGGTGGCGGGGGACTACAATGAGCAGTTCTTC. Amino acids: CASSGVAGDYNEQFF.

The chain joins TRBV6-1 to TRBJ1-2; 9 bases agree with TRBD1. V was clipped by 4 bases and J by 1 base; unmatched bases: 13. This CDR3 has 18 residues. Germline CDR1 is MNHNS and CDR2 is SASEGT. The CDR3 reads CASSVLRRGTGLNYGYTF. CDR3 DNA: TGTGCCAGCAGTGTCCTTCGAAGGGGGACAGGGCTTAACTATGGCTACACCTTC.

V is TRBV5-1 and J is TRBJ2-1, with TRBD2 matching 13 bases. The germline V gene has CDR1 SGHRS and CDR2 YFSETQ. This CDR3 spans 17 amino acids. J was trimmed by 3 bases and V by 5 bases; bases with no gene match: 8. CDR3 residues: CASSHAGLAGVYNEQFF. CDR3 sequence (DNA): TGCGCCAGCAGTCATGCTGGACTAGCGGGGGTCTACAATGAGCAGTTCTTC.

This clone was counted once. The gene calls are TRBV6-5 and TRBJ1-3; no definite D call. V lost 5 bases to trimming and J lost 2 bases, with 7 bases between them. The CDR3 length is 13 residues. CDR1 is MNHEY, CDR2 SVGAGI, per germline. The CDR3 region has the DNA TGTGCCAGCAGTCAGGTGCCTGGAAACACCATATATTTT. This gives the protein CASSQVPGNTIYF.

The chain recombines TRBV5-4 with TRBJ1-1; TRBD1 matches at 9 bases. Trimming at V came to 3 bases and at J to 5 bases, leaving 5 bases not matched to a gene. This CDR3 is built from 14 residues. CDR1 and CDR2 (germline): SGHNT, YYREEE (reference sequence). The CDR3 loop is CASSSTGTGTEAFF. The CDR3, as DNA: TGTGCCAGCAGCTCGACCGGGACAGGGACTGAAGCTTTCTTT.

This rearrangement joins TRBV4-1 to TRBJ1-1; TRBD1 matches 10 bases. Germline CDR1 is MGHRA and CDR2 is YSYEKL. V gave up 4 bases and J gave up 5 bases; unmatched junction bases: 4. The CDR3 has 14 amino acids. CDR3 residues: CASSRTGGRTEAFF. In DNA form, the CDR3 reads TGCGCCAGCAGCCGGACAGGGGGAAGGACTGAAGCTTTCTTT.

This clone turned up a few times. The chain couples TRBV5-1 to TRBJ2-5; TRBD2 matches at 10 bases. The CDR3 contains 16 residues. V dropped 4 bases and J dropped 3; count of bases not matched to a gene: 9. Looked up from germline, CDR1 is SGHRS and CDR2 is YFSETQ. Here the CDR3 reads CASSSTGTSEKETQYF. The CDR3 DNA sequence: TGCGCCAGCAGCAGCACCGGGACTAGCGAGAAAGAGACCCAGTACTTC.

The rearrangement uses TRBV29-1 and TRBJ1-5; no definite D call. V lost 0 bases, J lost 0 bases, and 3 bases lay in between. This CDR3 has 13 amino acids. The V gene's germline CDR1 is SQVTM and CDR2 ANQGSEA. CDR3 region: CSVEESSNQPQHF. DNA for the CDR3: TGCAGCGTTGAAGAGAGTAGCAATCAGCCCCAGCATTTT.

This chain uses TRBV27 with TRBJ2-7; 7 bases fit TRBD1. CDR1 is MNHEY and CDR2 is SMNVEV in the germline V gene (reference sequence). The CDR3 totals 13 residues. The ends lost 2 bases at V and 5 bases at J; junction bases unmatched: 3. The CDR3 DNA is TGTGCCAGCAGTTTAAACAGGGGAGACGAGCAGTACTTC. Translated, it gives CASSLNRGDEQYF.

The chain combines TRBV5-1 with TRBJ1-4; 8 bases align to TRBD1. CDR3 length: 16 amino acids. CDR1 and CDR2 (germline): SGHRS, YFSETQ. V lost 4 bases to trimming and J lost 0 bases; unmatched junction nucleotides: 5. The CDR3 spells CASSPDRAATNEKLFF. In nucleotides, the CDR3 is TGCGCCAGCAGCCCGGACAGGGCTGCAACTAATGAAAAACTGTTTTTT. Variable domain in full (rest from reference TRBV5-1 and TRBJ1-4): KAGVTQTPRYLIKTRGQQVTLSCSPISGHRSVSWYQQTPGQGLQFLFEYFSETQRNKGNFPGRFSGRQFSNSRSEMNVSTLELGDSALYLCASSPDRAATNEKLFFGSGTQLSVL.

This clone was seen a few times. Different DNA sequences within this sample yield the same CDR3. This chain links TRBV19 with TRBJ1-6; D gene ambiguous. The V end lost 7 bases, the J end lost 10 bases, and 17 bases lay between the germline ends. Germline CDR1 is LNHDA and CDR2 is SQIVND (reference sequence). This CDR3 has 14 amino acids. CDR3 nucleotide sequence: TGTGCCAGTACCATACTACAAGAGGGCTCACCCCTCCACTTT. It specifies CASTILQEGSPLHF.

There are a few counts of this clone. The chain carries TRBV2 and TRBJ2-7; possible D gene TRBD2, 5 bases. Trimming removed 4 bases from V and 0 bases from J, with 16 bases in between. Germline loops: CDR1 SNHLY, CDR2 FYNNEI. The CDR3 is 16 residues long. CDR3 protein: CASSVVEATSSYEQYF. For the CDR3, the DNA is TGTGCCAGCAGTGTGGTGGAGGCAACCTCCTCCTACGAGCAGTACTTC.

The genes are TRBV25-1 and TRBJ2-1; 7 nucleotides line up with TRBD2. This CDR3 comprises 16 residues. J lost 4 bases, V lost 2 bases, and 8 bases had no gene match. CDR1 is MGHDK, CDR2 SYGVNS, per germline. The chain's CDR3 is CASSEVFREEYNEQFF. The CDR3, as DNA: TGTGCCAGCAGTGAAGTGTTTCGGGAGGAGTACAATGAGCAGTTCTTC. Full variable domain (outside the CDR3, taken from reference TRBV25-1 and TRBJ2-1): EADIYQTPRYLVIGTGKKITLECSQTMGHDKMYWYQQDPGMELHLIHYSYGVNSTEKGDLSSESTVSRIRTEHFPLTLESARPSHTSQYLCASSEVFREEYNEQFFGPGTRLTVL.

This clone appeared a single time. This chain uses TRBV15 with TRBJ2-3, with a tentative D call TRBD2 (5 bases). This CDR3 is built from 14 residues. Trimming removed 8 bases at V and 0 bases at J, with 12 bases between. CDR1 is LNHNV and CDR2 is YYDKDF in the germline V gene (reference sequence). The CDR3 DNA follows: TGTGCCACCCGGTCGGGGTCGAGCACAGATACGCAGTATTTT. It codes for CATRSGSSTDTQYF.

The rearrangement uses TRBV6-6 and TRBJ1-2; the D is unclear. The CDR3 spans 15 residues. V was pared by 4 bases and J by 3 bases, with 15 bases between. Germline CDR1 and CDR2: MNHNY and SVGAGI (reference sequence). The CDR3 coding sequence is TGTGCCAGCAGTTCCCCCCGGTCGTTTGACTATGGCTACACCTTC. Its translation is CASSSPRSFDYGYTF.

The J gene is TRBJ2-2, the V gene TRBV27; no clear D. This CDR3 region has 13 residues. V lost 4 bases, J lost 4 bases, and 7 bases lay in between. Germline assignment: CDR1 MNHEY and CDR2 SMNVEV (reference sequence). The CDR3 coding sequence is TGTGCCAGCAGTTACCAGGTCACCGGGGAGCTGTTTTTT. Amino acids: CASSYQVTGELFF.

This chain connects TRBV15 to TRBJ1-1; TRBD1 is a possible D gene (6 bases). Between the trimmed V and J ends, which lost 0 bases and 8 bases, there was a span of 10 bases. CDR3 length: 13 residues. Germline CDR1 reads LNHNV; CDR2 reads YYDKDF (reference sequence). CDR3 in DNA: TGTGCCACCAGCAGAGATAGAACAGGGGAAGCTTTCTTT. It encodes CATSRDRTGEAFF.

This clone has only a few counts. This chain uses TRBV14 with TRBJ1-5; 8 nucleotides line up with TRBD1. CDR1 is SGHDN and CDR2 is FVKESK in the germline V gene. V was pared by 3 bases and J by 6 bases, with 4 bases of the junction left unmatched. This CDR3 comprises 14 residues. The chain's CDR3 is CASSHRGQGQPQHF. As DNA, the CDR3 is TGTGCCAGCAGCCACAGGGGGCAAGGTCAGCCCCAGCATTTT.

V gene TRBV2 combines with J gene TRBJ2-3; maybe TRBD1 (6 bases). With 2 bases removed from V and 3 bases from J, the gap between germline ends came to 12 bases. The CDR3 loop spans 15 amino acids. Germline V gene sequence: CDR1 SNHLY, CDR2 FYNNEI. CDR3: CASSEQGLGTDTQYF. CDR3 in DNA: TGTGCCAGCAGTGAACAGGGGCTGGGGACAGATACGCAGTATTTT.

The V gene is TRBV10-1, the J gene TRBJ1-1, with 7 positions matching TRBD1. V lost 4 bases, J lost 1 base, and 9 bases stayed unmatched. Germline V gives CDR1 WNHNN, CDR2 SYGVQD (reference sequence). The CDR3 contains 16 residues. The CDR3 DNA sequence: TGCGCCAGCAGTGCGCACACCGGACAGGAGAACACTGAAGCTTTCTTT. Its protein product is CASSAHTGQENTEAFF.

V and J are TRBV4-1 and TRBJ1-5; 10 bases map to TRBD1. Per germline, CDR1 MGHRA and CDR2 YSYEKL. The CDR3 extends over 17 amino acids. With 3 bases clipped from V and 4 bases from J, the junction kept 9 bases outside the gene matches. This CDR3 reads CASSQTQTGQGNQPQHF. CDR3 in DNA: TGCGCCAGCAGCCAGACACAAACGGGACAGGGGAATCAGCCCCAGCATTTT.

The chain joins TRBV4-1 to TRBJ1-4, with TRBD1 as a possible D gene (5 bases). The CDR3 has 19 residues. Trimming removed 0 bases at V and 6 bases at J, with 23 bases between. From germline, CDR1 is MGHRA and CDR2 YSYEKL. The CDR3 is CASSQEPQGIRPPDEKLFF. The DNA of the CDR3 is TGCGCCAGCAGCCAAGAACCTCAGGGAATTCGGCCGCCTGATGAAAAACTGTTTTTT.